Below, 9 T cell receptor beta chains from the same sample are listed, as sequenced in a study of shared clonotypes between healthy human individuals. The method was immunoSEQ multiplex PCR; TCRdb's version includes in-frame clones alone and lacks a portion of them. The sample holds about 1 million clones, about 77% seen once. Sequencing was performed on memory CD4+ T cells sorted from blood. The subset was: CD45RA-negative fraction. The origin of the receptors is a man younger than 35 in good health.

This chain uses TRBV29-1 with TRBJ1-1; possible D gene TRBD1, 5 bases. V was trimmed by 4 bases and J by 2 bases, leaving 8 bases between them. This CDR3 region has 12 residues. Germline values: CDR1 SQVTM, CDR2 ANQGSEA. CDR3 sequence: CSVGGANTEAFF. CDR3 sequence (DNA): TGCAGCGTTGGTGGGGCAAACACTGAAGCTTTCTTT.

The chain couples TRBV30 to TRBJ1-1, with D perhaps TRBD1 (5 bases). Germline V gives CDR1 GTSNPN, CDR2 SVGIG (reference sequence). The CDR3 has 13 residues. V was pared by 3 bases and J by 4 bases, with 12 bases between. CDR3 bases: TGTGCCTGGAGGACTGGGGGGGGCACTGAAGCTTTCTTT. The encoded protein is CAWRTGGGTEAFF.

The chain combines TRBV5-1 with TRBJ2-7; 11 bases align to TRBD2. CDR3 length: 17 residues. The V and J ends lost 4 bases and 2 bases, in that order; junction bases with no gene match: 11. Per the germline V gene, CDR1 is SGHRS and CDR2 is YFSETQ. The DNA for the CDR3 is TGCGCCAGCAGCCCAGCGTTGACTAGCGGGATAACCTACGAGCAGTACTTC. It is translated as CASSPALTSGITYEQYF.

This clone was seen once. The chain recombines TRBV19 with TRBJ1-4, with 7 bases fitting TRBD1. Germline trimming cut 3 bases from V and 0 bases from J; bases unmatched to any gene: 10. CDR3 length equals 18 residues. Germline V gene sequence: CDR1 LNHDA, CDR2 SQIVND (reference sequence). This CDR3 reads CASSIGQVLGATNEKLFF. In DNA form, the CDR3 reads TGTGCCAGTAGTATCGGACAGGTCCTTGGAGCAACTAATGAAAAACTGTTTTTT.

The J gene is TRBJ2-5, the V gene TRBV7-9, with a weak D call TRBD2 (6 bases). The CDR3 runs 16 residues. CDR1 and CDR2 from the germline V gene are SEHNR and FQNEAQ (reference sequence). V lost 3 bases to trimming and J lost 4 bases, with 18 bases between them. This CDR3 is CASSFGWKGGVETQYF. The CDR3 DNA reads as TGTGCCAGCAGCTTTGGGTGGAAGGGAGGAGTAGAGACCCAGTACTTC.

As concerns this clone: Other DNA sequences in the sample encode the same CDR3. This chain uses TRBV6-1 with TRBJ1-1, with no clear D. The V gene's germline CDR1 is MNHNS and CDR2 SASEGT. Trimming pared 4 bases from V and 1 base from J, leaving 7 bases between. This CDR3 is 13 amino acids long. CDR3 region: CASSVTENTEAFF. CDR3 in DNA: TGTGCCAGCAGTGTCACAGAGAACACTGAAGCTTTCTTT.

V is TRBV6-6 and J is TRBJ2-2; D perhaps matches TRBD1 (5 bases). V lost 3 bases, J lost 2 bases, and 13 bases lay in between. CDR1 MNHNY and CDR2 SVGAGI come from the germline V gene (reference sequence). This CDR3 spans 16 amino acids. CDR3 protein: CASSYGVTVNTGELFF. CDR3 in DNA: TGTGCCAGCAGTTATGGTGTGACAGTCAACACCGGGGAGCTGTTTTTT.

This sequence joins TRBV19 and TRBJ2-7; possibly TRBD1 for D (6 bases). This CDR3 region has 15 residues. V lost 7 bases, J lost 5 bases, and 21 bases lay in between. Germline values: CDR1 LNHDA, CDR2 SQIVND (reference sequence). CDR3 in amino acids: CASTQTITGTHEQYF. CDR3 nucleotides: TGTGCCAGTACCCAAACAATCACAGGGACGCACGAGCAGTACTTC.

This clone was found a few times. V is TRBV19 and J is TRBJ2-7; D unclear. This CDR3 is 13 amino acids long. Trimming pared 5 bases from V and 0 bases from J, leaving 8 bases between. Germline lookup yields CDR1 LNHDA and CDR2 SQIVND (reference sequence). The CDR3 region is CASSWQNSYEQYF. The CDR3 DNA reads TGTGCCAGTAGTTGGCAGAACTCCTACGAGCAGTACTTC.